This T cell receptor (beta chain) was found in a study of T cells in Graves' hyperthyroidism and ophthalmopathy. Study conclusions and caveats: Most clonotypes expanded in thyroid above 0.001 were likewise present in blood.

TCR beta CDR3 regions were amplified from RNA. Initially, a first-round RT-PCR of the TCR CDR3 employed the HTBI primer set. TCRdb reprocessed the multiplex PCR reads via MiXCR and lists one record per CDR3 protein. The sample includes about 290,000 distinct CDR3 sequences, roughly 14% of them seen just once. Turning to this clonotype: Its antigen is unidentified.

The CDR3 totals 14 residues. Losses at the gene ends were 10 bases for V and 6 bases for J; bases not matched to a gene: 11. Germline V gives CDR1 MDHEN, CDR2 SYDVKM. The rearrangement uses TRBV28 and TRBJ1-5, with TRBD1 matching over 8 bases. Sequenced: blood. The source is a woman in her 30s with Graves' hyperthyroidism that later progressed to Graves' ophthalmopathy. CDR3 sequence: CATASGGAGQPQHF. In DNA form, the CDR3 reads TGTGCCACCGCATCAGGGGGCGCCGGTCAGCCCCAGCATTTT.